These T cell receptor beta chains were read from a single sample in a study of T-cell reconstitution after alpha-beta-depleted transplantation in children. TCRdb ran MiXCR on the PCR reads and lists one entry per CDR3 protein. Of 780,000 or so distinct CDR3 sequences in the sample, less than 20% are singletons; the top ten hold approximately 5%. Specimen: PBMCs, mostly from graft donor cells, collected 360 days after TCRalphabeta/CD19-depleted stem cell transplant. These receptors all come from a male patient between 5 and 17 years old who had a stem cell transplant for acute lymphoblastic leukemia, so the T cells may come from the graft donor. The CDR3 runs from the conserved cysteine through the conserved F or W. The order of the fields is V gene, J gene, CDR3 length, D gene, CDR3 protein. The D gene is left open where the match is weak.

>TRBV5-5|TRBJ2-7|16|TRBD2
CASSPLLAGVEDEQYF
>TRBV24-1|TRBJ2-3|17|TRBD2
CATSDSISGRSRDTQYF
>TRBV20-1|TRBJ2-1|11|NA
CSAATRNEQFF
>TRBV9|TRBJ1-2|13|NA
CASSPLGLYGYTF
>TRBV12-3/TRBV12-4|TRBJ2-1|16|TRBD2
CASRILGLAADNEQFF
>TRBV29-1|TRBJ2-3|17|NA
CSARRDGGQRVTDTQYF
>TRBV7-2|TRBJ2-3|18|TRBD2
CASSLALAGGLGTDTQYF
>TRBV19|TRBJ2-7|15|NA
CASSIQHTSSYEQYF
>TRBV6-5|TRBJ2-1|13|NA
CASSYSGYNEQFF
>TRBV4-1|TRBJ1-2|17|NA
CASSQVWGTGRAYGYTF
>TRBV29-1|TRBJ2-7|17|TRBD2
CSVTHPISGTSIYEQYF
>TRBV5-5|TRBJ2-3|15|TRBD2
CASSITGTRTDTQYF
>TRBV11-1|TRBJ2-7|19|TRBD1
CASSLANQGAQGRGYEQYF
>TRBV12-3/TRBV12-4|TRBJ2-2|13|NA
CASRSRVAGELFF
>TRBV7-6|TRBJ2-1|15|TRBD2
CASSRLAGPGNEQFF
>TRBV28|TRBJ1-1|14|NA
CASSLRWTKGEAFF
>TRBV20-1|TRBJ2-1|16|NA
CSARPPLGLSYNEQFF
>TRBV7-9|TRBJ1-5|13|NA
CASSLMGGQPQHF
>TRBV7-8|TRBJ2-5|15|TRBD2
CASSFSGGYQETQYF
>TRBV10-3|TRBJ1-5|14|NA
CAIGGEKGNQPQHF
>TRBV25-1|TRBJ1-2|14|TRBD1
CASSESGTVYGYTF
>TRBV7-9|TRBJ1-5|14|NA
CASSLAPDNQPQHF
>TRBV29-1|TRBJ2-1|12|TRBD1
CSVETGASEQFF
>TRBV4-1|TRBJ2-7|16|TRBD2
CASSPRGAGGPNEQYF
>TRBV6-1|TRBJ2-4|15|NA
CASSYTGGEGNIQYF
>TRBV5-1|TRBJ2-7|13|TRBD2
CASSNREGYEQYF